This record covers a single TCR beta chain. This sample is drawn from a study of OX40 agonist ivuxolimab in advanced cancers. TCRdb's copy holds only in-frame clones and misses some; the assay was immunoSEQ multiplex PCR. The sample lists just under 65,000 clones; around 89% were seen once. Germline assignment: CDR1 KGHSH and CDR2 LQKENI. V gave up 4 bases and J gave up 7 bases; unmatched junction bases: 9. The CDR3 runs to 14 residues. This chain joins TRBV18 and TRBJ2-7, with TRBD1 matching over 8 bases. Sequenced material: CD4+ or CD8+ T cells sorted from blood, taken in a trial of the OX40 agonist ivuxolimab. The receptor comes from an adult with an advanced solid tumor such as melanoma, head and neck, liver or kidney cancer. The CDR3 bases are TGTGCCAGCTCACTTAATCAGGGGGCGGAAGAGCAGTACTTC. Amino acid sequence: CASSLNQGAEEQYF.